The following is a T cell receptor beta chain sequence with its context. This clone was seen a single time. Its target antigen remains unknown. Per-base qualities were not stored, and no clone one base away is much larger. This specimen comes from a study of cytomegalovirus exposure and HLA in healthy donors (dated by TCRdb to between 2016 and 2019). For the study in its entirety: A later analysis indicated that the 120 or so validation repertoires were generated on the platform also employed for the 700 or so repertoires of the first cohort. Besides the first cohort of approximately 670 subjects, a separate validation cohort made up of roughly 130 different subjects was used. High-throughput TCR immunosequencing, statistical association of individual TCRs with disease status, and machine learning were combined to predict cytomegalovirus infection status. The aim of the study was to test whether cataloging public T cell receptors could identify signatures of past pathogen exposure.

The donors belonged to the validation cohort of about 120 subjects, which was separate from the 666-subject first cohort. CDR1 and CDR2, looked up from the germline V gene, are SNHLY and FYNNEI. Taken from cysteine to phenylalanine, the CDR3 has 15 residues. Here the CDR3 DNA is all that survives: 45 bases in frame from base 1. Trimming takes 6 bases off V and 4 bases off J; junction bases not matched to a gene: 3. The library was produced with the immunoSEQ multiplex PCR assay. As for the original processing: A statistical classification framework was built for diagnosing cytomegalovirus status from the catalog of TCR beta chain sequences. TCRdb stores this immuneACCESS table with in-frame sequences only. Part of the clones is absent; in the studies checked, under half of the shortfall reflects unresolved V genes, and no reason is known for the rest. V and J calls and clone size come straight from that table; D and trimming were deduced from the DNA. For this sample there are 150,000 to 200,000 clones; approximately 81% appear just once. Jointly, the top ten make up roughly 15% of the sample.

The paper's findings and limits, for the study overall: Across donors, most TCR sequences were observed very rarely, whereas some public TCRs were present in many individuals. The classifier was reported to diagnose cytomegalovirus status with high specificity and sensitivity in both the original cohort and the validation cohort. According to the authors, the approach could potentially be generalized to other disease states and immunological phenotypes. A few of the identified cytomegalovirus-associated TCR beta chains were confirmed in vitro to be specific for cytomegalovirus antigens. A later analysis had no HLA typing for the validation cohort, so co-occurrence there was scored across all 110 or so repertoires. The study gave a list of under 200 TCR beta chains associated with cytomegalovirus. Of the cluster scores, around 95% were above 0 in a later analysis, which found that TCRs clustered in the first cohort also tended to co-occur in the roughly 130 validation repertoires.

The chain was built from TRBV2 and TRBJ2-5, and 15 junctional nucleotides match TRBD2. The material sequenced was PBMCs. This clonotype originated in a man between 18 and 29 years old in good health and CMV-seropositive. The nucleotide sequence is TGTGCCAGCAGCGGACTAGCGGGGGGGCCAGAGACCCAGTACTTC. This translates into CASSGLAGGPETQYF.